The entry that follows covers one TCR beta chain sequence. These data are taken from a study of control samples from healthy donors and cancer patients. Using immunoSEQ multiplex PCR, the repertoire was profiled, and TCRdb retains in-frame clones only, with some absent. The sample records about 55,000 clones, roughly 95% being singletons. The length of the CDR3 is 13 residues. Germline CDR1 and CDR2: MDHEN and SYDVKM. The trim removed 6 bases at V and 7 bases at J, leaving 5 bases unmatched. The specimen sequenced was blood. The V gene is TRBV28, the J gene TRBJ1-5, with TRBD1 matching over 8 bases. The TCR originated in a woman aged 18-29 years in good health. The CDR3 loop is CASRYGQGQPQHF. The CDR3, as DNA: TGTGCCAGCAGATACGGACAGGGACAGCCCCAGCATTTT.